The 22 T cell receptor beta chains given below trace back to one sample, sequenced in a study of low-dose radiotherapy and immunotherapy resistance in tumors. Gene-specific TRAV and TRBV primers were used for first-strand cDNA, covering alpha and beta chains. Using a constant-region primer together with a V-primer adapter, TCRs were subjected to roughly 18 PCR cycles of amplification. TCRdb reprocessed the reads via MiXCR and lists one record per CDR3 protein. Altogether about 39,000 distinct CDR3 sequences are present, around 20% being singletons, with the ten largest covering about 9.2%. As to time point: after trial treatment. Documented treatment: LDRT plus nivolumab, ipilimumab, low-dose cyclophosphamide and aspirin (RACIN trial). The sample here was PBMCs, taken after low-dose radiotherapy plus immunotherapy. The source of these receptors is a female donor with ovarian cancer.

In its sample, this clonotype was seen many times. The V gene is TRBV2, the J gene TRBJ2-1; no reliable D call. This CDR3 has 12 amino acids. The ends were cut back, 5 bases at V and 6 bases at J, with 8 bases in the middle. Germline CDR1 SNHLY, CDR2 FYNNEI. The CDR3 region is CASSRDINEQFF. The CDR3, as DNA: TGTGCCAGCAGTCGCGACATCAATGAGCAGTTCTTC. Full variable domain (missing parts from reference TRBV2 and TRBJ2-1): EPEVTQTPSHQVTQMGQEVILRCVPISNHLYFYWYRQILGQKVEFLVSFYNNEISEKSEIFDDQFSVERPDGSNFTLKIRSTKLEDSAMYFCASSRDINEQFFGPGTRLTVL.

This clonotype was observed many times. The chain couples TRBV6-2 or TRBV6-3 to TRBJ2-7; TRBD1 matches 10 bases. The CDR3 has 16 amino acids. V trimming: 6 bases; J trimming: 6 bases; junction bases outside the gene matches: 14. Per the germline V gene, CDR1 is MNHEY and CDR2 is SVGEGT. CDR3: CASSQIDRGRMSEQYF. For the CDR3, the DNA is TGTGCCAGCAGCCAGATAGACAGGGGGCGCATGAGCGAGCAGTACTTC.

This clonotype was counted ten times or more. CDR3 sequence (DNA): TGTGCCAGCAGCGTCGCTAGCGGGGGCTCCTACGAGCAGTACTTC. Translation gives CASSVASGGSYEQYF. The V and J genes are TRBV9 and TRBJ2-7, with 10 nucleotides matching TRBD2. The ends lost 2 bases at V and 0 bases at J; junction bases unmatched: 2. The CDR3 loop spans 15 amino acids. Germline-derived CDR1 and CDR2 are SGDLS and YYNGEE.

This clonotype was seen a handful of times. The chain employs TRBV18 and TRBJ1-2; D gene unclear. V was shortened by 2 bases and J by 3 bases, with 7 bases between the two germline ends. The CDR3 loop spans 13 amino acids. Germline loops: CDR1 KGHSH, CDR2 LQKENI. CDR3 region: CASSPGSDYGYTF. The CDR3, as DNA: TGTGCCAGCTCACCAGGGTCGGACTATGGCTACACCTTC.

Comment on this clonotype: It is likely a read error: a sequence one base away is far more abundant. The gene calls are TRBV3-1 and TRBJ2-4; 10 bases are shared with TRBD1. The CDR3 consists of 15 residues. CDR1 and CDR2 (germline): LGHDT, YNNKEL (reference sequence). Trimming cost V 1 base and J 13 bases; bases outside gene matches: 10. The CDR3 sequence: CASSQVGDRGGEQYF. The CDR3 coding sequence is TGTGCCAGCAGCCAAGTTGGGGACAGGGGTGGTGAGCAGTACTTC.

This clonotype occurred many times. In DNA, the CDR3 is TGTGCCAGCCCGGGTTATAATGGCTACACCTTC. Residues: CASPGYNGYTF. The rearrangement links TRBV21-1 to TRBJ1-2; whether TRBD1, the table's D call, matches the DNA was not checked. TRBV21-1 is noted as a pseudogene. The CDR3 consists of 11 residues.

This clonotype was seen ten or more times. The rearrangement uses TRBV11-1 and TRBJ2-7; 12 positions agree with TRBD1. CDR3 length equals 15 residues. Germline lookup yields CDR1 SGHAT and CDR2 FQDESV (reference sequence). J was trimmed by 5 bases and V by 6 bases; bases with no gene match: 8. The CDR3 loop is CASSHPGQGANEQYF. The CDR3 DNA is TGTGCCAGCAGTCATCCGGGACAGGGGGCGAACGAGCAGTACTTC.

This clonotype was observed a handful of times. One junction end does not reproduce the germline sequence, and a read error may be involved. The chain carries TRBV10-3 and TRBJ2-7; unclear D gene. Per the germline V gene, CDR1 is ENHRY and CDR2 is SYGVKD. The CDR3 contains 15 residues. CDR3 DNA: TGTGCCGTCAGTTCATTGGGCACCGCAACCTACGAGCAGTACTTC. It encodes CAVSSLGTATYEQYF.

This clonotype has a count of ten or more. V and J are TRBV4-1 and TRBJ2-2, with 12 bases identical to TRBD1. Germline V gives CDR1 MGHRA, CDR2 YSYEKL. Germline trimming cut 8 bases from V and 5 bases from J; bases unmatched to any gene: 6. The CDR3 contains 15 residues. CDR3 coding DNA: TGCGCCAGCCTGGGGACAGGGGGCACGACCGGGGAGCTGTTTTTT. It codes for CASLGTGGTTGELFF.

In its sample, this clonotype was seen many times. J is TRBJ1-1 and V is TRBV6-5, with TRBD1 identical over 7 bases. V shed 6 bases, J shed 1 base, and the junction held 8 bases outside the gene matches. The CDR3 covers 15 residues. Germline V gives CDR1 MNHEY, CDR2 SVGAGI. DNA of the CDR3: TGTGCCAGCAGCCAAGTCCCAGGGGGGAACACTGAAGCTTTCTTT. This sequence encodes CASSQVPGGNTEAFF.

This clonotype was observed at least ten times. This chain joins TRBV5-1 and TRBJ2-3, with no clear D. CDR1 SGHRS and CDR2 YFSETQ come from the germline V gene. This CDR3 has 13 amino acids. Trimming left V 4 bases short and J 2 bases short, with 8 bases between. CDR3 in DNA: TGCGCCAGCAGCCCTCTATTCACAGATACGCAGTATTTT. Translated: CASSPLFTDTQYF.

Many counts were recorded for this clonotype. V is TRBV30 and J is TRBJ1-5, with D unclear. Trimming shortened V by 0 bases and J by 3 bases, and 12 bases separated the two germline ends. Germline CDR1 reads GTSNPN; CDR2 reads SVGIG (reference sequence). This CDR3 contains 15 residues. For the CDR3, the DNA is TGTGCCTGGAGTGTAAGTTCAAGTCCCAATCAGCCCCAGCATTTT. Encoded protein: CAWSVSSSPNQPQHF.

This clonotype was seen many times. The V call is TRBV6-5, the J call TRBJ2-2; D gene ambiguous. Germline CDR1 reads MNHEY; CDR2 reads SVGAGI. The V and J ends lost 5 bases and 5 bases respectively, with 6 bases between them. The CDR3 runs to 12 residues. The CDR3 spells CASSRMTGELFF. The CDR3 DNA reads TGTGCCAGCAGTCGAATGACCGGGGAGCTGTTTTTT.

Many counts were recorded for this clonotype. The DNA of the CDR3 is TGTGCCAGCAGTGATTCAGAGGTTTGGGTCTACAATGAGCAGTTCTTC. Translating it yields CASSDSEVWVYNEQFF. The chain carries TRBV6-1 and TRBJ2-1; D is unclear. This CDR3 region has 16 residues. Trimming stripped 3 bases from V and 3 bases from J, with 15 bases between. The V gene's germline CDR1 is MNHNS and CDR2 SASEGT.

With regard to this clonotype: At one of its ends the junction is not consistent with the germline gene, which may arise from a read error. The chain combines TRBV14 with TRBJ1-1; D gene unclear. The germline CDR1 and CDR2 sequences are SGHDN and FVKESK. The CDR3 covers 14 residues. The CDR3 here is CASSDKGRNAEAFF. In nucleotides, the CDR3 is TGTGCCAGCAGTGATAAGGGCCGGAACGCTGAAGCTTTCTTT.

This chain joins TRBV11-2 and TRBJ1-5; D not resolved. Germline CDR1 reads SGHAT; CDR2 reads FQNNGV. The CDR3 totals 14 residues. V was cut by 0 bases and J by 0 bases, with 3 bases left in between. The DNA of the CDR3 is TGTGCCAGCAGCTTAGACGGTAGCAATCAGCCCCAGCATTTT. Translated, it gives CASSLDGSNQPQHF.

Ten or more counts support this clonotype. The chain carries TRBV29-1 and TRBJ2-7; the D gene is possibly TRBD2 (5 bases). Trimming pared 7 bases from V and 0 bases from J, leaving 10 bases between. The length of the CDR3 is 12 residues. Germline V lookup: CDR1 SQVTM, CDR2 ANQGSEA. CDR3 bases: TGCAGCGCGACTACAATCTCCTACGAGCAGTACTTC. Translation: CSATTISYEQYF.

In its sample, this clonotype was seen many times. The rearrangement uses TRBV7-3 and TRBJ1-3; TRBD1 matches at 7 bases. There are 14 residues in the CDR3. Germline trimming cut 4 bases from V and 2 bases from J; bases unmatched to any gene: 2. Germline assignment: CDR1 SGHTA and CDR2 FQGTGA. The CDR3 coding sequence is TGTGCCAGCAGCTCACAGGGGCCTGGAAACACCATATATTTT. It codes for CASSSQGPGNTIYF.

This clonotype was counted between two and nine times. The rearrangement links TRBV28 to TRBJ2-1; TRBD2 aligns across 8 bases. The CDR3 contains 15 residues. The ends lost 4 bases at V and 6 bases at J; junction bases unmatched: 8. CDR1 MDHEN and CDR2 SYDVKM come from the germline V gene. The CDR3: CASSSAGDYGNEQFF. CDR3 bases: TGTGCCAGCAGTTCAGCGGGAGATTACGGCAATGAGCAGTTCTTC.

This clonotype has at least ten counts. Written as DNA, the CDR3 is TGTGCCAGCAGTCCGACAGGGTCTAGCACAGATACGCAGTATTTT. This codes for CASSPTGSSTDTQYF. The chain is built from TRBV6-5 and TRBJ2-3; 7 bases fit TRBD1. Germline CDR1 is MNHEY and CDR2 is SVGAGI. The CDR3 spans 15 residues. V was clipped by 5 bases and J by 0 bases; unmatched bases: 5.

This clonotype has just one count. This chain links TRBV20-1 with TRBJ2-1, with 7 bases matching TRBD2. Germline-derived CDR1 and CDR2 are DFQATT and SNEGSKA (reference sequence). The junction had 9 bases not matched to a gene; V was cut back by 6 bases and J by 4 bases. The CDR3 extends over 14 amino acids. The CDR3 DNA is TGCAGTGCAGAGGGGCGGGAGCGGTACAATGAGCAGTTCTTC. It codes for CSAEGRERYNEQFF.

This clonotype was recorded many times. This chain uses TRBV7-3 with TRBJ2-1, with TRBD2 matching 8 bases. Germline V gives CDR1 SGHTA, CDR2 FQGTGA. Germline trimming cut 5 bases from V and 9 bases from J; bases unmatched to any gene: 9. The CDR3 totals 14 residues. The CDR3 here is CASSPGLAGAEQFF. In DNA form, the CDR3 reads TGTGCCAGCAGCCCCGGACTAGCTGGTGCTGAGCAGTTCTTC.